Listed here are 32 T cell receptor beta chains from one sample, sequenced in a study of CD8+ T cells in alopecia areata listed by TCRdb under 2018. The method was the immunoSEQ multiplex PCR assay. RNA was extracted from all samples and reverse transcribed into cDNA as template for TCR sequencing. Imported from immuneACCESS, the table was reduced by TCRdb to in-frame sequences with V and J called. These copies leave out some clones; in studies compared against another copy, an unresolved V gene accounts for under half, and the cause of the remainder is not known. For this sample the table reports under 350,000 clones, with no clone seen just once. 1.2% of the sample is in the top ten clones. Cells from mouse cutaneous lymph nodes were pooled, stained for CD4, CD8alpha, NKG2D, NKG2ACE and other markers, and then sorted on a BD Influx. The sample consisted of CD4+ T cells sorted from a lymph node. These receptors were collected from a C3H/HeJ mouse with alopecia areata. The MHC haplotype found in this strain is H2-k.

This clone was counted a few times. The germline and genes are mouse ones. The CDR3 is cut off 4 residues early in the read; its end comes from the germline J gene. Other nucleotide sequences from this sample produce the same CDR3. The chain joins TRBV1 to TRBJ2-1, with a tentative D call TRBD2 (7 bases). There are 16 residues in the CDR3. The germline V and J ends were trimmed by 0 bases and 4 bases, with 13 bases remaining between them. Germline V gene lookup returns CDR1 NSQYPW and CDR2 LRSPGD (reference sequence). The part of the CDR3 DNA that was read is TGCACCTGCAGTGCAGATAGGGGGGGAGGGTATGCT. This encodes CTCSADRGGGYA. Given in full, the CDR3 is CTCSADRGGGYAEQFF.

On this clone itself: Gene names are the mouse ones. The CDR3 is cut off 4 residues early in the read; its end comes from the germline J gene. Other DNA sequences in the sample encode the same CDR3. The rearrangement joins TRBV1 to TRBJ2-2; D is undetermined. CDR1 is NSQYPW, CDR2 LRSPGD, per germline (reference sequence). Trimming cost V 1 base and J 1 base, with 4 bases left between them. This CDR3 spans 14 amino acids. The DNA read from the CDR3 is TGCACCTGCAGTGCAGTACAAAACACCGGG. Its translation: CTCSAVQNTG. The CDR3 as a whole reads CTCSAVQNTGQLYF.

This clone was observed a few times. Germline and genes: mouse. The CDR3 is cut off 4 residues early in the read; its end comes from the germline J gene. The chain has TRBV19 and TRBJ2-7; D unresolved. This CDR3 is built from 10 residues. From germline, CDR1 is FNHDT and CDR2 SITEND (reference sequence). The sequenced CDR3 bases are TGTGCCAGCAGAAGGGAT. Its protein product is CASRRD. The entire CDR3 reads CASRRDEQYF.

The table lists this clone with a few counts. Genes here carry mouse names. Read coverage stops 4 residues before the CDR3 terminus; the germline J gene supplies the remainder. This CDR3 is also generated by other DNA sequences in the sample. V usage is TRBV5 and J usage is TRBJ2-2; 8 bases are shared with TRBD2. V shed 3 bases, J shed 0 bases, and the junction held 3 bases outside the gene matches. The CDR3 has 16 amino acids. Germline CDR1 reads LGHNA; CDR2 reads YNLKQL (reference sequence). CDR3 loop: CASSQTGAANTGQLYF. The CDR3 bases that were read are TGTGCCAGCAGCCAGACTGGGGCTGCAAACACCGGG.

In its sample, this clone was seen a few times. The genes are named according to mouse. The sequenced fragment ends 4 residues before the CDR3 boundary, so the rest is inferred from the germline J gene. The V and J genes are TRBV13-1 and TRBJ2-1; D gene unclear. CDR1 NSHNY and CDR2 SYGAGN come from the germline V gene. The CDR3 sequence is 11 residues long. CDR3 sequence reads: CASSDLSEQFF. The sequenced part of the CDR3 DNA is TGTGCCAGCAGTGATTTGTCT.

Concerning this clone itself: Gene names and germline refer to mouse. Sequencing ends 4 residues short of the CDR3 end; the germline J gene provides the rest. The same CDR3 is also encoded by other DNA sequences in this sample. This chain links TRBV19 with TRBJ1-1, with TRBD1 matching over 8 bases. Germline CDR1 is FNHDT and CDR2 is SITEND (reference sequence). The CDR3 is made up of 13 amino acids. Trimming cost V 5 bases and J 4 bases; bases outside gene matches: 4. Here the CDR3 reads CASSPQGATEVFF. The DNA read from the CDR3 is TGTGCCAGCAGCCCTCAGGGGGCCACA.

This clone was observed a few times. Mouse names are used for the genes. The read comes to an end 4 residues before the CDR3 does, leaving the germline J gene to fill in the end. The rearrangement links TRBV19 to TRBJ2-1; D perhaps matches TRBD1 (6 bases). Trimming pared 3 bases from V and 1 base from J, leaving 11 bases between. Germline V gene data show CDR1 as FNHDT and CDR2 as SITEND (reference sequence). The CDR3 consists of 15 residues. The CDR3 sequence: CASSKPTGNYAEQFF. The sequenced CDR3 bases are TGTGCCAGCAGTAAACCTACAGGGAACTATGCT.

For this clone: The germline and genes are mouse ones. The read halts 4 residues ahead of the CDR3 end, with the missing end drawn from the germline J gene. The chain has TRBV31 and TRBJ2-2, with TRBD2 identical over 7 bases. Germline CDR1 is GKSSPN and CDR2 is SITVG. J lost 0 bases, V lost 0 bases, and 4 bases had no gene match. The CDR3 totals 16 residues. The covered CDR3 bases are TGTGCCTGGAGTCTAATGGGGGGACCAAACACCGGG. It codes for CAWSLMGGPNTG. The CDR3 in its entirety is CAWSLMGGPNTGQLYF.

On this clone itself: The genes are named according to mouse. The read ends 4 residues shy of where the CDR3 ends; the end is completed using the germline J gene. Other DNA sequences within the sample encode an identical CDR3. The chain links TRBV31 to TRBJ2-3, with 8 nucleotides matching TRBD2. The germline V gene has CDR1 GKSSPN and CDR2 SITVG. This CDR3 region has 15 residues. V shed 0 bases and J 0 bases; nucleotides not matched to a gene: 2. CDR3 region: CAWSLGGASAETLYF. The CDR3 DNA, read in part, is TGTGCCTGGAGTCTAGGGGGGGCGAGTGCAGAA.

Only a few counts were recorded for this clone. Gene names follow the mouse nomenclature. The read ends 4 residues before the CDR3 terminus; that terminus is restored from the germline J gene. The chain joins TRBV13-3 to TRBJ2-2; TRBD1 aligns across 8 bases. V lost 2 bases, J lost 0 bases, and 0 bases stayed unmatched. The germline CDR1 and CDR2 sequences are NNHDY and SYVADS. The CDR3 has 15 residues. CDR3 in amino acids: CASSEDRANTGQLYF. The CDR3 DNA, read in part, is TGTGCCAGCAGTGAGGACAGGGCAAACACCGGG.

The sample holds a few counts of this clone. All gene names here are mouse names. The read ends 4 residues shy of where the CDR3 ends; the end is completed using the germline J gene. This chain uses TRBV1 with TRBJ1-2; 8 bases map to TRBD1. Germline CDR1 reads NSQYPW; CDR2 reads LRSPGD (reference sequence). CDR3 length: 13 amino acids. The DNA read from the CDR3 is TGCACCTGCAGTGCAGGACAGGGGTTC. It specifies CTCSAGQGF. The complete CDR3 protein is CTCSAGQGFDYTF.

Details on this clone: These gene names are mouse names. The CDR3 DNA, read in part, is TGTGCCAGCAGTGATGAGAGGGGGGGCTCAAACACA. This encodes CASSDERGGSNT. The full CDR3 reads CASSDERGGSNTEVFF. The J gene is TRBJ1-1, the V gene TRBV13-1; D is possibly TRBD1 (6 bases). The missing CDR3 end, 4 residues past where the read stops, is filled in from the germline J gene. The ends were cut back, 0 bases at V and 0 bases at J, with 12 bases in the middle. The germline V gene encodes CDR1 NSHNY and CDR2 SYGAGN. This CDR3 region has 16 residues.

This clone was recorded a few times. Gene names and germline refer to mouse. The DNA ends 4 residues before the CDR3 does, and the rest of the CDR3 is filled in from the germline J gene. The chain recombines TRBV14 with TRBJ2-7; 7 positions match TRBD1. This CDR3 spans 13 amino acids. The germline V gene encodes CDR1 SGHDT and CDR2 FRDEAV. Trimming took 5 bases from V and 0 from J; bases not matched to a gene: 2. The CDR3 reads CASSPGGSYEQYF. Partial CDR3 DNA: TGTGCCAGCAGCCCAGGGGGCTCCTAT. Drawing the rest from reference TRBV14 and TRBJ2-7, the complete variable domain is EAGVTQSPRYAVLQEGQAVSFWCDPISGHDTLYWYQQPRDQGPQLLVYFRDEAVIDNSQLPSDRFSAVRPKGTNSTLKIQSAKQGDTATYLCASSPGGSYEQYFGPGTRLTVL.

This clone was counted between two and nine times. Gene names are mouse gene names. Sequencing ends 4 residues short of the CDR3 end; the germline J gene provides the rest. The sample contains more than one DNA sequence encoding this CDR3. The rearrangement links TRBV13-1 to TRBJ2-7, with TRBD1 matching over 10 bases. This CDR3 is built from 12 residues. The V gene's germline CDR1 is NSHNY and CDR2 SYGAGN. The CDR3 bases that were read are TGTGCCAGCCGGGACAGGGGATAT. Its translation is CASRDRGY. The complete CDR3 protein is CASRDRGYEQYF.

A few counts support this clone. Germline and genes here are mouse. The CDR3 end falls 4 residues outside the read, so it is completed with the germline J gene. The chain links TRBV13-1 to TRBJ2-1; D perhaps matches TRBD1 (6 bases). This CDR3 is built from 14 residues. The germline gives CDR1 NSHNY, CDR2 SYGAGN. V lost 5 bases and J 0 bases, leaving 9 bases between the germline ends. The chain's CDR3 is CASRRDINYAEQFF. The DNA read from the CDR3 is TGTGCCAGCAGGAGGGACATTAACTATGCT.

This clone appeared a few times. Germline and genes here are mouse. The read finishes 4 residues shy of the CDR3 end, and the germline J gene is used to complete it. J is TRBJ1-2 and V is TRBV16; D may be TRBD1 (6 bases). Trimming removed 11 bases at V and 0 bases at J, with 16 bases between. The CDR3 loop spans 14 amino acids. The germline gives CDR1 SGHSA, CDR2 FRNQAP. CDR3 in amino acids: CAGGKGDANSDYTF. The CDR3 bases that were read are TGTGCAGGAGGGAAGGGGGATGCAAACTCC.

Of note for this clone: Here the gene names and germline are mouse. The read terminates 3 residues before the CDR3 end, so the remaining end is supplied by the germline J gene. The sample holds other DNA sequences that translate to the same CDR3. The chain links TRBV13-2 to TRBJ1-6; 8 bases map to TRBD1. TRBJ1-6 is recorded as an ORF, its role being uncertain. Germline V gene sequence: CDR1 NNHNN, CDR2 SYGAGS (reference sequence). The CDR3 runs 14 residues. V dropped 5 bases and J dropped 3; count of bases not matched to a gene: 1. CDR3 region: CASGTGDYNSPLYF. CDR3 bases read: TGTGCCAGCGGGACAGGGGACTATAATTCGCCC.

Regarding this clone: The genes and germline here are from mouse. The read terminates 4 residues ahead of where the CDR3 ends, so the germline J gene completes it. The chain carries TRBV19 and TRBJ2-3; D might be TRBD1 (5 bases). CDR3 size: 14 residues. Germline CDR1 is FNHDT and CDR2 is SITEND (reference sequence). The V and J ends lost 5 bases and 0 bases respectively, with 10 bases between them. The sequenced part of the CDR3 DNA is TGTGCCAGCAGGCCCAGGGTTAGTGCAGAA. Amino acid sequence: CASRPRVSAE. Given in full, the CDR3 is CASRPRVSAETLYF.

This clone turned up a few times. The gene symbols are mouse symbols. The covered CDR3 bases are TGTGCCAGCAGACCTGACAGGGGGCAGGGAAACACCGGG. It encodes CASRPDRGQGNTG. The CDR3, in full, reads CASRPDRGQGNTGQLYF. V is TRBV13-3 and J is TRBJ2-2; 10 bases match TRBD1. Coverage ceases 4 residues before the CDR3 finishes, and the germline J gene fills in the end. V lost 5 bases and J lost 1; bases outside the gene matches: 8. The CDR3 runs to 17 residues. The germline gives CDR1 NNHDY, CDR2 SYVADS.

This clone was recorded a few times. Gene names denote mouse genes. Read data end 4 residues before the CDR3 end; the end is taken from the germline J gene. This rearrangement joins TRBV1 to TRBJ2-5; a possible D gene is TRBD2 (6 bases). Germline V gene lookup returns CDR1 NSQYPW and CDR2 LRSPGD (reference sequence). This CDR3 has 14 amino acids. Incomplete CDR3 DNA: TGCACCTGCAGTGCAGTGGGGGTGAGGGAC. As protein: CTCSAVGVRD. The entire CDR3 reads CTCSAVGVRDTQYF.

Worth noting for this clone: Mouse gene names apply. This chain's CDR3 is CTCSGGQGRDYAEQFF. CDR3 DNA, as far as it was read: TGCACCTGCAGTGGGGGACAGGGGAGGGACTATGCT. This chain links TRBV1 with TRBJ2-1, with TRBD1 matching 10 bases. The read halts 4 residues ahead of the CDR3 end, with the missing end drawn from the germline J gene. With V trimmed by 4 bases and J by 2 bases, 5 bases remained unmatched. Germline V gene lookup returns CDR1 NSQYPW and CDR2 LRSPGD (reference sequence). The CDR3 covers 16 residues.

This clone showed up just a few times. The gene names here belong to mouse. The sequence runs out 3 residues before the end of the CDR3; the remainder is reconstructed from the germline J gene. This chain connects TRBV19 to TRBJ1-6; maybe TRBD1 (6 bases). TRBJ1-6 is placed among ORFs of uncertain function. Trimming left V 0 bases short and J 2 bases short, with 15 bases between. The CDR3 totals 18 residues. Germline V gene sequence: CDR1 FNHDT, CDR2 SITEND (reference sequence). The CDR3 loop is CASSIAQDRGPYNSPLYF. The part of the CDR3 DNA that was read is TGTGCCAGCAGTATAGCTCAGGACAGAGGCCCCTATAATTCGCCC.

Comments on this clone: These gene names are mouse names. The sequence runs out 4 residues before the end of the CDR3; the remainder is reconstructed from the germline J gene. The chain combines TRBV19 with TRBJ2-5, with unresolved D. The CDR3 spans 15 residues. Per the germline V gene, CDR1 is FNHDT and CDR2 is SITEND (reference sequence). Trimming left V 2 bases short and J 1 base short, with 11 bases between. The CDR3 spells CASSIRKTYQDTQYF. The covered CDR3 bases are TGTGCCAGCAGTATCAGGAAGACATACCAAGAC.

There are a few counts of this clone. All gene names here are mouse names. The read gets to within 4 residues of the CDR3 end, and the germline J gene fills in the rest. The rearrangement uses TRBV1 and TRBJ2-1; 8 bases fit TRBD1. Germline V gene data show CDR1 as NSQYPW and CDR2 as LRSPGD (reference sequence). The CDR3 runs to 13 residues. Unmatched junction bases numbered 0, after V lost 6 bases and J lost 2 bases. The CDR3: CTCRQGDYAEQFF. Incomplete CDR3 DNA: TGCACCTGCAGACAGGGGGACTATGCT.

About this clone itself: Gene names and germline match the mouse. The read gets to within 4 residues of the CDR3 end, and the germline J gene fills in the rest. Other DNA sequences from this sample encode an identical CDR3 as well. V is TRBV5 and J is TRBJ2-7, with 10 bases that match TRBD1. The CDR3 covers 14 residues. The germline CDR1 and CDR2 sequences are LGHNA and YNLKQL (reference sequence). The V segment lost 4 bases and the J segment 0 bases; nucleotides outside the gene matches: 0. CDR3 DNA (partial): TGTGCCAGCAGCCGGACAGGGGGCTCCTAT. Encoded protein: CASSRTGGSY. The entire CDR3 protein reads CASSRTGGSYEQYF.

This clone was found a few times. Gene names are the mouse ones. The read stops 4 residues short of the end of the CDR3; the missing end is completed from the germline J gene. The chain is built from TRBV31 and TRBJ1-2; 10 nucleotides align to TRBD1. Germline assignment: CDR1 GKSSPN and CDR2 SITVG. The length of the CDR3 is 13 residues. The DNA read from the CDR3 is TGTGCCTGGAGTCGACAGGGGGCCCCC. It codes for CAWSRQGAP. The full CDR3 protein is CAWSRQGAPDYTF.

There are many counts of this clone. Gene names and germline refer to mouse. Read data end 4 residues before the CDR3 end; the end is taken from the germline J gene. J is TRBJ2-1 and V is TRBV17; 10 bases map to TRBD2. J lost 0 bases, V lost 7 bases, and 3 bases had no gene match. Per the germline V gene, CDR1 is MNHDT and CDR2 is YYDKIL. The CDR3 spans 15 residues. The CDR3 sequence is CASKGLGTNYAEQFF. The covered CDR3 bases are TGTGCTAGCAAGGGACTGGGGACTAACTATGCT. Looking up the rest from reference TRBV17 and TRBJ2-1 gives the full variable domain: DTTVKQNPRYKLARVGKPVNLICSQTMNHDTMYWYQKKPNQAPKLLLFYYDKILNREADTFEKFQSSRPNNSFCSLYIGSAGLEYSAMYLCASKGLGTNYAEQFFGPGTRLTVL.

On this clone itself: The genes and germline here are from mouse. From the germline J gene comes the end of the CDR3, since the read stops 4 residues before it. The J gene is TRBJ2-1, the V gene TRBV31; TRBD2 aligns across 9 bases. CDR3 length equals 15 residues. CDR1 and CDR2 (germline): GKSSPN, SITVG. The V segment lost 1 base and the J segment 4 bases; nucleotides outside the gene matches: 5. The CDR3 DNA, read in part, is TGTGCCTGGAGTCCCCTGGGGGGGACTTATGCT. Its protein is CAWSPLGGTYA. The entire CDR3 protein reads CAWSPLGGTYAEQFF. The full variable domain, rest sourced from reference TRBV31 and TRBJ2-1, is AQTIHQWPVAEIKAVGSPLSLGCTIKGKSSPNLYWYWQATGGTLQQLFYSITVGQVESVVQLNLSASRPKDDQFILSTEKLLLSHSGFYLCAWSPLGGTYAEQFFGPGTRLTVL.

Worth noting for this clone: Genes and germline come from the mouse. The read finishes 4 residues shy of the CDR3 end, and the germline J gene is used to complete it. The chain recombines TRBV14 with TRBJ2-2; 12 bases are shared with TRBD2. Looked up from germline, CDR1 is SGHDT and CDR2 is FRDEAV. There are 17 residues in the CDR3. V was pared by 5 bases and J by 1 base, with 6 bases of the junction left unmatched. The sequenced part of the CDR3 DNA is TGTGCCAGCAGATCGGACTGGGGGGGATTAAACACCGGG. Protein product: CASRSDWGGLNTG. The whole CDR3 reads CASRSDWGGLNTGQLYF.

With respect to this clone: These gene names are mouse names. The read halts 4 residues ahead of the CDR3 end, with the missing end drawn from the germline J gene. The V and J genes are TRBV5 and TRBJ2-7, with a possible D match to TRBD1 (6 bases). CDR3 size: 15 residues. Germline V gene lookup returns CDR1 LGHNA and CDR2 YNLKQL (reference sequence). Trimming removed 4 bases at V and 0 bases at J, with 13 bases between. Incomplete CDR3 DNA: TGTGCCAGCAGCCCAAAGACAGGTAGCTCCTAT. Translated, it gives CASSPKTGSSY. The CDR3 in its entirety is CASSPKTGSSYEQYF.

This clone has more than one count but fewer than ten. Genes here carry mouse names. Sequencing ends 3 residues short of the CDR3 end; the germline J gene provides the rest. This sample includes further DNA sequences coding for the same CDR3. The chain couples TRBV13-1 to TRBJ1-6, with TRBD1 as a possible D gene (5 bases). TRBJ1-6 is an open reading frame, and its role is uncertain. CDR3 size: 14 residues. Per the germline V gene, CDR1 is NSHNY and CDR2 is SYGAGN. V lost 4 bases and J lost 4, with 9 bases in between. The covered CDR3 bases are TGTGCCAGCAGTCTAGGACAATATAATTCGCCC. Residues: CASSLGQYNSP. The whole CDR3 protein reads CASSLGQYNSPLYF.

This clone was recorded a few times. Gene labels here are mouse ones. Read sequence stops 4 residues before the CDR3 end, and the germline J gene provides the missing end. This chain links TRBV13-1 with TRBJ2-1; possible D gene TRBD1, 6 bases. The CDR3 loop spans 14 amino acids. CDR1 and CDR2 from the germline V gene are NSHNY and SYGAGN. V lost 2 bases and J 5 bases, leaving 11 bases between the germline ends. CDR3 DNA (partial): TGTGCCAGCAGTGACCAGGGGCGGGATGCT. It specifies CASSDQGRDA. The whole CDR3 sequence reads CASSDQGRDAEQFF.